This T cell receptor beta chain was captured in a study of identical twins. Each CDR3 protein is one row after TCRdb ran MiXCR on the 5' RACE reads. The sample holds about 240,000 distinct CDR3 sequences; under 12% are singletons and the top ten take about a tenth. The CDR3 has 15 amino acids. The V end lost 4 bases, the J end lost 1 base, and 12 bases lay between the germline ends. CDR1 MNHEY and CDR2 SMNVEV come from the germline V gene (reference sequence). The source material was memory T cells sorted from blood. This clonotype originated in a man in his fifties in good health. The gene calls are TRBV27 and TRBJ2-3; D ambiguous. DNA for the CDR3: TGTGCCAGCAGTTCTATCCGAAGCGGCACAGATACGCAGTATTTT. Its translation is CASSSIRSGTDTQYF.